The present T cell receptor beta chain was sequenced within a study of CD8 T cells in ankylosing spondylitis. It was by quantitative 5'-RACE with molecular barcodes that TCR beta libraries were made. TCRdb fed the 5' RACE reads into MiXCR, producing one record per CDR3 protein. The table has 200,000 to 300,000 distinct CDR3 sequences, 20% to 30% seen once. Study-wide results and caveats: In reactive arthritis synovial fluid and blood, some motif variants had been reported before. Researchers reportedly found disease-linked clones significantly enriched in matched ankylosing spondylitis synovial fluid.

This clonotype was seen at least ten times. Its antigen remains unknown. This CDR3 has 12 amino acids. V lost 4 bases and J lost 4; bases outside the gene matches: 3. From germline, CDR1 is DFQATT and CDR2 SNEGSKA (reference sequence). V is TRBV20-1 and J is TRBJ1-1; 7 bases map to TRBD1. Material: blood, either unsorted or a sorted T cell fraction (not recorded which). The sequence was obtained from a male donor with ankylosing spondylitis or in good health (not recorded which). CDR3 loop: CSAKTGTTEAFF. The CDR3 DNA sequence: TGCAGTGCTAAGACAGGGACCACTGAAGCTTTCTTT.